The sequence of this T cell receptor beta chain was determined in a study of cytomegalovirus exposure and HLA in healthy donors. Across the whole study: Approximately 200 million T cells yielded 117 million unique TCR beta sequences in earlier analysis.

Findings of the study overall: Presence/absence comparisons presumed near-even sequencing depth among donors. For most TCR beta V segments, an earlier analysis put the productive rate at about 87% or about 30% of the time. With later analysis, a missense DCLRE1C variant became linked to TCR beta V- and J-gene trimming.

Points on this clone: Its antigen remains unknown.

Primers for the PCR totalled 60 Vbeta and 13 Jbeta. Using immunoSEQ multiplex PCR, the repertoire was profiled, and TCRdb retains in-frame clones only, with some absent. The sample shows some 130,000 clones, under 90% of them seen only once. V was pared by 9 bases and J by 5 bases, with 19 bases between. CDR3 length: 14 residues. CDR1 and CDR2 (germline): MGHDK, SYGVNS. The chain uses TRBV25-1 and TRBJ1-2; D is unclear. Material: PBMCs. The clonotype originates from a middle-aged woman in good health and CMV-seronegative. The CDR3 bases are TGTGCCAGTTCAACGGTTGGGCGCCGATATGGCTACACCTTC. It specifies CASSTVGRRYGYTF.